The TCR beta chain under discussion was sequenced for a study of cytomegalovirus exposure and HLA in healthy donors. Study outcomes and limitations: In an earlier analysis, most TCR beta V segments were productive about 87% or about 30% of the time. There were several of the most significant clusters that appeared linked to common viral pathogens in a later analysis.

CDR1 SGHTA and CDR2 FQGNSA come from the germline V gene. The CDR3 contains 14 residues. The V gene end was trimmed by 8 bases and the J gene end by 0 bases; junction bases not matched to a gene: 4. The PCR had 60 Vbeta and 13 Jbeta primers. The method was immunoSEQ multiplex PCR; TCRdb's version includes in-frame clones alone and lacks a portion of them. This table holds more than 55,000 clones, roughly 83% found once. Note on this clone: Its antigen is currently unknown.

Sequencing was performed on PBMCs. This clonotype was obtained from a young man in good health and CMV-seronegative. The chain combines TRBV7-2 with TRBJ2-3; TRBD2 matches at 8 bases. The CDR3 region is CASATSGSTDTQYF. The CDR3 nucleotides read TGTGCCAGCGCTACTAGCGGTAGCACAGATACGCAGTATTTT.